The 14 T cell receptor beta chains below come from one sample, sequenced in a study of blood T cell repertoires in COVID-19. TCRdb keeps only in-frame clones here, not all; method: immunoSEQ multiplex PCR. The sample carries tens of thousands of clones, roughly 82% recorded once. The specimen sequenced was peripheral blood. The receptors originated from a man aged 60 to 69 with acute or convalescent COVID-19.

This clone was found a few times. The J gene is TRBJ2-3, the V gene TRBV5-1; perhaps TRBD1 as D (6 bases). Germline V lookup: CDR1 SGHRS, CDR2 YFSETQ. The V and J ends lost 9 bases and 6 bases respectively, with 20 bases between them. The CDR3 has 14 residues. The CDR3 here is CATSTGTPGDTQYF. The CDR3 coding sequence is TGCGCCACCTCGACAGGCACACCCGGTGATACGCAGTATTTT.

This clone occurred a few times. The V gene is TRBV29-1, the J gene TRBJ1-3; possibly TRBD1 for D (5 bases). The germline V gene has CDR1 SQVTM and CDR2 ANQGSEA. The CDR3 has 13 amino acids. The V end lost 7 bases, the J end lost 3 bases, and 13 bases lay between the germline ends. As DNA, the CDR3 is TGCAGCGGCGGGACTCCGGGTGGAAACACCATATATTTT. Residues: CSGGTPGGNTIYF.

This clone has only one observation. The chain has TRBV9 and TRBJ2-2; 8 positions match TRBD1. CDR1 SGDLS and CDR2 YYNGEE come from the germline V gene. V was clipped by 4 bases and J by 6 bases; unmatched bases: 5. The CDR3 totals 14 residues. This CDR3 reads CASSRTGKAGELFF. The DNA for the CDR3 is TGTGCCAGCAGCAGGACAGGGAAGGCCGGGGAGCTGTTTTTT.

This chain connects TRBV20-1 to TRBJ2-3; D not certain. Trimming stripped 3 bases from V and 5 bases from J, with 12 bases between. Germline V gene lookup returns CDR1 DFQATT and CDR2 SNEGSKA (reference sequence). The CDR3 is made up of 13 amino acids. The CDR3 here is CSASERFLDTQYF. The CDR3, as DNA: TGCAGTGCTAGTGAGAGATTTTTAGATACGCAGTATTTT.

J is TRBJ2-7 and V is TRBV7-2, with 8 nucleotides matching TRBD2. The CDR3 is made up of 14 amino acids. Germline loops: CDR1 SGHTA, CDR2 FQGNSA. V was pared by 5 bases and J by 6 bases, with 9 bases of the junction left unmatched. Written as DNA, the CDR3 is TGTGCCAGCAGCCCGGCCAGCGGGGGAATCGAGCAGTACTTC. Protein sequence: CASSPASGGIEQYF.

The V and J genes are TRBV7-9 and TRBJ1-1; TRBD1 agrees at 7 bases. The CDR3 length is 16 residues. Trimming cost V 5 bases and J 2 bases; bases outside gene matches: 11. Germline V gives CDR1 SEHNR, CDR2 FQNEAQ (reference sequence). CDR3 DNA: TGTGCCAGCAGCCCTCCAATAAGGACAGGCAACACTGAAGCTTTCTTT. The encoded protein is CASSPPIRTGNTEAFF.

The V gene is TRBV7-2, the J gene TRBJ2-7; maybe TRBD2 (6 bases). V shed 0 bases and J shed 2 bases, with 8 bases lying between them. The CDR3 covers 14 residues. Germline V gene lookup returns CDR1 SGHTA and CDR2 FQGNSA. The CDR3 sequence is CASSLARLAYEQYF. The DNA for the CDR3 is TGTGCCAGCAGCTTAGCAAGACTAGCCTACGAGCAGTACTTC.

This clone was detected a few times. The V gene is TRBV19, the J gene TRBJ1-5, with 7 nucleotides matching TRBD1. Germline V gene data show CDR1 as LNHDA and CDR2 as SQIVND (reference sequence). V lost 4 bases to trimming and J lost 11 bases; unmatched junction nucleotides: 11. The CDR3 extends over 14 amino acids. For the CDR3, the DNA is TGTGCCAGTAGTAAAGGGGACAGCCTTTTGGCCCAGCATTTT. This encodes CASSKGDSLLAQHF.

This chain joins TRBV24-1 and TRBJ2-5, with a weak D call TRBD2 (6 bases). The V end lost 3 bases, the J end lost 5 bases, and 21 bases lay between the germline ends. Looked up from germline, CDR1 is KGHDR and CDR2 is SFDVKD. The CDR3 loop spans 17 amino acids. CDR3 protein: CATSDNPGTPETETQYF. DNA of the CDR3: TGTGCCACCAGTGATAACCCCGGGACTCCGGAGACGGAGACCCAGTACTTC.

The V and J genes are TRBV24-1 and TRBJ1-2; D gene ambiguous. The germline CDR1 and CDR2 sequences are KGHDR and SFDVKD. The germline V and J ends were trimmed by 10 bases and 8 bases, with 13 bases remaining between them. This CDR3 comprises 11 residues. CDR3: CATGSAGGYTF. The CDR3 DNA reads TGTGCCACGGGATCGGCGGGAGGCTACACCTTC.

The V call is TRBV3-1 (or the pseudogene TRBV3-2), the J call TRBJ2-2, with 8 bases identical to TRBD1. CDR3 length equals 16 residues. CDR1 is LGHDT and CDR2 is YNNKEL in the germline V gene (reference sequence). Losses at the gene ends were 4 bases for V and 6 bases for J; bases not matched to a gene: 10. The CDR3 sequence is CASSLRVGQGSGELFF. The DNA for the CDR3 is TGTGCCAGCAGCCTAAGGGTAGGACAGGGTTCCGGGGAGCTGTTTTTT.

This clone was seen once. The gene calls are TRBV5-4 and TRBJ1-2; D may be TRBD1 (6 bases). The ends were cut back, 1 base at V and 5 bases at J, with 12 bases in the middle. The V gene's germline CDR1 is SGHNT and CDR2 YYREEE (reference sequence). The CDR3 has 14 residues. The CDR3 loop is CASSLRGGAYGYTF. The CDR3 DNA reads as TGTGCCAGCAGCTTGCGGGGGGGCGCGTATGGCTACACCTTC. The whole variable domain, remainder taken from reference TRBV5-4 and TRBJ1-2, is ETGVTQSPTHLIKTRGQQVTLRCSSQSGHNTVSWYQQALGQGPQFIFQYYREEENGRGNFPPRFSGLQFPNYSSELNVNALELDDSALYLCASSLRGGAYGYTFGSGTRLTVV.

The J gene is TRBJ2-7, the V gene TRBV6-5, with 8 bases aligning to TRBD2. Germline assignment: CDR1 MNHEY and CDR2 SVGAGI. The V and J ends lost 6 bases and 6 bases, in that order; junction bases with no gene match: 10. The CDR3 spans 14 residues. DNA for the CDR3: TGTGCCAGCAGAAATAGCGGGAACCCACTCGAGCAGTACTTC. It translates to CASRNSGNPLEQYF.

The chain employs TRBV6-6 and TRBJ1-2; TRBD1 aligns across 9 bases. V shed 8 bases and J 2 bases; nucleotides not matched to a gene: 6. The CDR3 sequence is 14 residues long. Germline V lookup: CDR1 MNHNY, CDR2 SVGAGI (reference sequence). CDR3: CASEGTGKNYGYTF. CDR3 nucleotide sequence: TGTGCCAGCGAGGGGACAGGGAAAAACTATGGCTACACCTTC.